The 3 T cell receptor beta chains reported below all come from one sample, sequenced in a study of blood T cell repertoires in COVID-19. Measured with immunoSEQ multiplex PCR; TCRdb has only the in-frame clones, and not every one. The sample has around 280,000 clones, around 85% seen once. The sample consisted of peripheral blood. The receptors originated from a woman aged 25 to 45 who had recovered from COVID-19.

V is TRBV6-5 and J is TRBJ2-2; a possible D gene is TRBD1 (5 bases). From germline, CDR1 is MNHEY and CDR2 SVGAGI. The CDR3 sequence is 15 residues long. V was clipped by 9 bases and J by 3 bases, with 17 bases between them. CDR3 nucleotide sequence: TGTGCCAGTGAGTGGGGCAGGCCGTACACCGGGGAGCTGTTTTTT. Its protein product is CASEWGRPYTGELFF.

CDR3 coding DNA: TGTGCCAGCGGGACTAGCGGGAGCGTAAACACCGGGGAGCTGTTTTTT. Translation: CASGTSGSVNTGELFF. This chain connects TRBV5-3 to TRBJ2-2, with 14 bases aligning to TRBD2. TRBV5-3 is marked as an open reading frame, function uncertain. The CDR3 has 16 amino acids. The V segment lost 8 bases and the J segment 2 bases; nucleotides outside the gene matches: 5.

The chain employs TRBV28 and TRBJ2-2; D gene ambiguous. Germline V gives CDR1 MDHEN, CDR2 SYDVKM. The CDR3 totals 14 residues. Deletions cut 6 bases from V and 4 bases from J, with 12 bases between. The CDR3 loop reads CASRILLSTGELFF. In DNA, the CDR3 is TGTGCCAGCAGGATCCTCCTATCCACCGGGGAGCTGTTTTTT.